This T cell receptor (beta chain) came from a study of blood T cell repertoires in COVID-19. Study information: Whether acute or convalescent, the COVID-19 samples came from the United States, Italy and Spain. PBMCs, B-cell-depleted T cells, or T cells provided the cDNA or gDNA that made up the material.

Germline V gene sequence: CDR1 SGHTA, CDR2 FQGNSA. This CDR3 has 15 amino acids. The V segment lost 8 bases and the J segment 9 bases; nucleotides outside the gene matches: 18. Some clones are missing from TCRdb's copy, which holds only in-frame ones; the method was immunoSEQ multiplex PCR. This sample yields 100,000 to 150,000 clones, of which approximately 90% are seen a single time; over 1% belongs to the top ten. Sequenced material: peripheral blood. The receptor was isolated from an elderly woman with acute or convalescent COVID-19. This sequence joins TRBV7-2 and TRBJ2-7; 8 positions match TRBD1. CDR3 loop: CASGLPLNRGTRQYF. The CDR3 nucleotides are TGTGCCAGCGGGTTACCCCTCAACAGGGGGACTCGGCAGTACTTC.